This TCR beta chain comes out of a study of breast tumors, draining lymph nodes, adjacent tissues. Regarding the study as a whole: That most tumor T cells come from lymph nodes remained unproven. Luminal-like breast cancer showed significantly greater tumor-nontumor repertoire similarity than basal-like breast cancer did. Tumors had less TCR diversity than lymph nodes, more than nontumor tissue. Most tumor T cells seemingly derive from lymph node, then expand in tumor.

The lymph nodes were axillary draining lymph nodes from breast cancer patients. This clonotype was seen many times. Antigen specificity is unknown. Germline V gene lookup returns CDR1 LNHDA and CDR2 SQIVND (reference sequence). V dropped 3 bases and J dropped 3 bases, with 11 bases sitting between them. The CDR3 runs 14 residues. TCRdb re-called the multiplex PCR reads with MiXCR, one entry per CDR3 protein. Here the sample spans over 250,000 distinct CDR3 sequences, more than 30% being singletons. The V gene is TRBV19, the J gene TRBJ2-5; the D is unclear. This receptor was identified in a female donor with breast cancer. Some clones in this sample may be carry-over from other donors' samples. The sample comprised axillary lymph node tissue. CDR3 in amino acids: CASSILGREETQYF. CDR3 sequence (DNA): TGTGCCAGTAGTATTCTGGGAAGGGAAGAGACCCAGTACTTC.